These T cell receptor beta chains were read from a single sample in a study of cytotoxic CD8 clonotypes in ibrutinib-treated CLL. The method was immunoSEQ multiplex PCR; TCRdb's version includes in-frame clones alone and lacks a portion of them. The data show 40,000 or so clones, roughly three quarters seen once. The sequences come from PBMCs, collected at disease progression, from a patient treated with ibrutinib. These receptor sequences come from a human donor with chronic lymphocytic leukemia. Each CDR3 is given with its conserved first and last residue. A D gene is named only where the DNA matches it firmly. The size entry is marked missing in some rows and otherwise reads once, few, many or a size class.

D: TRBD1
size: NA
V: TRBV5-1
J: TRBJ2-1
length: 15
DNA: TGCGCCAGCAGCCCAACAGGGGATTCTTACAATGAGCAGTTCTTC
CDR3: CASSPTGDSYNEQFF

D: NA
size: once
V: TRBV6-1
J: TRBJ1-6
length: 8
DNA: TGTGCCGGGTCACCCCTCCACTTT
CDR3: CAGSPLHF

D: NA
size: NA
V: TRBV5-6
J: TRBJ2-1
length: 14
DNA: TGTGCCAGCAGCGGCGGACTGGAGATCAATGAGCAGTTCTTC
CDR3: CASSGGLEINEQFF

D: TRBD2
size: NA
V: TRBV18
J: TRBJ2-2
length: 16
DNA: TGTGCCAGCTCACCCACTAGCGGGGGAAACACCGGGGAGCTGTTTTTT
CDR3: CASSPTSGGNTGELFF

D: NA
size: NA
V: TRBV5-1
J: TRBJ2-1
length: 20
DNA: TGCGCCAGCAGCTACTCACCCTTGGACCAACCAGTCTCTTTCTACAATGAGCAGTTCTTC
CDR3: CASSYSPLDQPVSFYNEQFF

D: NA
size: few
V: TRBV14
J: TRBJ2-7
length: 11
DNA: TGTGCCAGCAGAGGGTATTACGAGCAGTACTTC
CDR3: CASRGYYEQYF

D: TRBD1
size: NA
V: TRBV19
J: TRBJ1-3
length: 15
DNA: TGTGCCAGTAGTAGGACAGGGGTCTCCGGAAACACCATATATTTT
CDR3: CASSRTGVSGNTIYF

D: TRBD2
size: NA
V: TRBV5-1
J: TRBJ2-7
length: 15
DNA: TGCGCCAGCAGTCAACGCGGGAGGGCCCAAAACGAGCAGTACTTC
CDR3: CASSQRGRAQNEQYF

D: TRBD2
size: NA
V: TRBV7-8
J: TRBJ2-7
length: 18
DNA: TGTGCCAGCAGCACGCTCCTATGTCTGACTAGCAGTTACTGCGAGCAGTACTTC
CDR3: CASSTLLCLTSSYCEQYF

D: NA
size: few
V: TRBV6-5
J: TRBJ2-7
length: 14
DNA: TGTGCCAGCAGACAAACGAGGACATGGGACGAGCAGTACTTC
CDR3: CASRQTRTWDEQYF

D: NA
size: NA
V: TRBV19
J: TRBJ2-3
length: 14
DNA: TGTGCCAGTAGGCAGGGTTCGGGCGCAGATACGCAGTATTTT
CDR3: CASRQGSGADTQYF

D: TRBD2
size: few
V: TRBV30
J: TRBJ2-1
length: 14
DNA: TGTGCCTGGAGTGGGACTAGCTCCTACAATGAGCAGTTCTTC
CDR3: CAWSGTSSYNEQFF

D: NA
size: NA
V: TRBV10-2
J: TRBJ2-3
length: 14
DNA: TGCGCCAGCAGTGATCCCGGGACTCTAAAAAAGCAGTATTTT
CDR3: CASSDPGTLKKQYF

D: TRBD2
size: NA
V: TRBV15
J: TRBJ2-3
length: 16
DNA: TGTGCCACCAGCAGTAGACTAGCGGCAAATTCAGATACGCAGTATTTT
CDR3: CATSSRLAANSDTQYF

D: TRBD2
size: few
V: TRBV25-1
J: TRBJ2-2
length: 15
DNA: TGTGCCAGCAGAATCTTCGGGGGGAGCACCGGGGAGCTGTTTTTT
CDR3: CASRIFGGSTGELFF

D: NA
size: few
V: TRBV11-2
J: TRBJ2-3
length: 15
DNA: TGTGCCAGCAGCTTAGGAACCTTTAGCACAGATACGCAGTATTTT
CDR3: CASSLGTFSTDTQYF

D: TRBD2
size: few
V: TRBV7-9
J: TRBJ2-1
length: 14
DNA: TGTGCCAGCAACCTCCGGGGGGACTACAATGAGCAGTTCTTC
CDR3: CASNLRGDYNEQFF

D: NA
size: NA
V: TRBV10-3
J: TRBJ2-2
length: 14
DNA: TGTGCCATCAGTGAGCGGCAGGGGCCCGGGGAGCTGTTTTTT
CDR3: CAISERQGPGELFF

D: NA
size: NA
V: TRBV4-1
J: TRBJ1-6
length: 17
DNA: TGCGCCAGCAGCCAAGAATCCGGACAGACGTATAATTCACCCCTCCACTTT
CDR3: CASSQESGQTYNSPLHF

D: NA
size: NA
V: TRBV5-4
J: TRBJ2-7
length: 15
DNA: TGTGCCAGCAGCTTGGGTTGGACAGAGCCCTACGAGCAGTACTTC
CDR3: CASSLGWTEPYEQYF

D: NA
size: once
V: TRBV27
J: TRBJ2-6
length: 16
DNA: TGTGCCAGCAGTTTACCCCGCACCTCTGGGGCCAACGTCCTGACTTTC
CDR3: CASSLPRTSGANVLTF

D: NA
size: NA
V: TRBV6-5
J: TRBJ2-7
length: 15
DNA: TGTGCCAGCAGTTACGCCCCCCGGGGTTCCTACGAGCAGTACTTC
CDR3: CASSYAPRGSYEQYF

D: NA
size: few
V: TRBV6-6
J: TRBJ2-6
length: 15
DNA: TGTGCCAGCAGTTCGACAGGCTCTGGGGCCAACGTCCTGACTTTC
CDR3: CASSSTGSGANVLTF

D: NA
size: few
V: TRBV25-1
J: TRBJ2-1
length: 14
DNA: TGTGCCAGCAGTGAAAAACAGGGAACACATGAGCAGTTCTTC
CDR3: CASSEKQGTHEQFF

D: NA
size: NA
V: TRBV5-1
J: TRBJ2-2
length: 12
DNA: TGCGCCAGCAGCCCGAGCACCGGGGAGCTGTTTTTT
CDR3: CASSPSTGELFF

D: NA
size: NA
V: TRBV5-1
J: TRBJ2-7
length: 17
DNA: TGCGCCAGCAGCTTGGCAGCGGCGGGACAGCGATCCTACGAGCAGTACTTC
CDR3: CASSLAAAGQRSYEQYF

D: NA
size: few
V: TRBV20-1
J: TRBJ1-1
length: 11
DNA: TGCAGTGCTTTGGCCGAGGTAGTGGCTTTCTTT
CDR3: CSALAEVVAFF

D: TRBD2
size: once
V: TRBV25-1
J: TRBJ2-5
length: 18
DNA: TGTGCCAGCACCTCTCGCAGGTCCAGCGGGGGCCCCCAAGAGACCCAGTACTTC
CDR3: CASTSRRSSGGPQETQYF

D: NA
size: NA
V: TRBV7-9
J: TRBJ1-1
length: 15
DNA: TGTGCCAGCAGCTTAGAACCCCCGATGAACACTGAAGCTTTCTTT
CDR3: CASSLEPPMNTEAFF

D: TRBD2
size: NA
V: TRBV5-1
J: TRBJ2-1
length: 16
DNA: TGCGCCAGCAGCGCACCCCCGGGACTAGTTGATAATGAGCAGTTCTTC
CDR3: CASSAPPGLVDNEQFF

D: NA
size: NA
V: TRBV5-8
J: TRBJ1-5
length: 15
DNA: TGTGCCAGCAGCTTGGAACAGGGCTTCAATCAGCCCCAGCATTTT
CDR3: CASSLEQGFNQPQHF

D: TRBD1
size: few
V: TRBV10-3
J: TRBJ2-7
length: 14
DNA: TGTGCCATCAGGCCGGGACAGGGTTCCTACGAGCAGTACTTC
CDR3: CAIRPGQGSYEQYF

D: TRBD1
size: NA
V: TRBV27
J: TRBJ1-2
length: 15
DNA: TGTGCCAGCACTCCTAGGGGGGGGACAGCAGATGGCTACACCTTC
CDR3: CASTPRGGTADGYTF

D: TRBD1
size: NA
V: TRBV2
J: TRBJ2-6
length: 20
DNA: TGTGCCAGCGTCAGCCGGGACAGGTCCTTCCTCCTGAGTGGGGCCAACGTCCTGACTTTC
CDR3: CASVSRDRSFLLSGANVLTF

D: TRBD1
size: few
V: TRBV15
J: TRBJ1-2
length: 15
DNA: TGTGCCACCAGCAGCGTGACAGGGGGCGCAGATGGCTACACCTTC
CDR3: CATSSVTGGADGYTF